This T cell receptor (beta chain) derives from a study of Ad26.COV2.S vaccination and SARS-CoV-2 variants. Whole-study results and caveats: It was vaccine recipients, not placebo recipients, who had the higher spike-specific TCR breadth. Comparability of non-spike TCR breadth was observed across vaccine and placebo recipients.

V lost 4 bases, J lost 3 bases, and 12 bases stayed unmatched. The CDR3 consists of 16 residues. In germline, CDR1 is KGHSH, CDR2 LQKENI. In the case of this clone: Its antigen remains unidentified.

Treatment noted: 19 received Ad26.COV2.S at low or high dose, single or two shots; 5 received placebo; per-sample allocation not given. After the first vaccine or placebo injection, samples were drawn on day 63. The protocol was immunoSEQ multiplex PCR, while the TCRdb copy is restricted to in-frame clones and leaves out a portion. Of about 680,000 clones listed, 70% to 90% are singletons. This receptor was taken from a person between 18 and 60 years old who received the Ad26.COV2.S COVID-19 vaccine or a placebo. Sequences were derived from peripheral blood, sampled in a trial of Ad26.COV2.S vaccine versus placebo. The chain has TRBV18 and TRBJ2-7; 7 bases agree with TRBD1. As DNA, the CDR3 is TGTGCCAGCTCACGCATGCAGGGGGTACGCGTCTACGAGCAGTACTTC. It translates to CASSRMQGVRVYEQYF.